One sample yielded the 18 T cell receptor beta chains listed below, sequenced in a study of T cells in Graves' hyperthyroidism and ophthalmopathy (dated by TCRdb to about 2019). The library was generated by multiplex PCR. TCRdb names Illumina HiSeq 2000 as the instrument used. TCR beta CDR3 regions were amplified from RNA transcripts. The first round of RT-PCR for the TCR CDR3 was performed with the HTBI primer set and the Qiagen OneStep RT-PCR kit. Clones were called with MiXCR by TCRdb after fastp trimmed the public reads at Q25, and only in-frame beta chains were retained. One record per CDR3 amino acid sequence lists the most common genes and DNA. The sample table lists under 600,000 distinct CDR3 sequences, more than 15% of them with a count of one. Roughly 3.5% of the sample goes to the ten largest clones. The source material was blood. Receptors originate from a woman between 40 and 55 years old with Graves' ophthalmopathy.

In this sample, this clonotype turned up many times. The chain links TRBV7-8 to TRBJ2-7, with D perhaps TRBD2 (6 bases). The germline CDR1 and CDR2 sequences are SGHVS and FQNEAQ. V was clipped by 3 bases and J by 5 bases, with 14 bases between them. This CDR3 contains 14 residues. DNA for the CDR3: TGTGCCAGCAGCTTGGGACTCACCTGGGACGAGCAGTACTTC. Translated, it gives CASSLGLTWDEQYF.

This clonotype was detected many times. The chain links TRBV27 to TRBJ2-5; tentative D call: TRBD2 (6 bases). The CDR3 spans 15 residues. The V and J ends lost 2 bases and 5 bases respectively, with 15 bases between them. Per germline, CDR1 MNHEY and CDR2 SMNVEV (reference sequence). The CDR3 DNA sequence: TGTGCCAGCAGTTTAAGGCGGGGATTGCAGGAGACCCAGTACTTC. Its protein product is CASSLRRGLQETQYF.

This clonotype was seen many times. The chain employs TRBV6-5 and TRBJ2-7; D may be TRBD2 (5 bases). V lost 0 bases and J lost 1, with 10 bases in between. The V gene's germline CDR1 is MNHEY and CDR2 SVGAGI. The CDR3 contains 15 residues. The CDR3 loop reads CASSYSRVASYEQYF. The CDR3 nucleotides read TGTGCCAGCAGTTACTCGAGGGTTGCGTCCTACGAGCAGTACTTC.

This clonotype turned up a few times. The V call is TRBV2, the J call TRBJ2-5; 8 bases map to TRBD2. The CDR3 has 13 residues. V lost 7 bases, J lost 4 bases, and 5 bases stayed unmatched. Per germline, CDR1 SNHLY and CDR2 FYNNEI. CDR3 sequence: CASTGLAIETQYF. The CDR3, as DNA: TGTGCCAGCACTGGACTAGCAATAGAGACCCAGTACTTC.

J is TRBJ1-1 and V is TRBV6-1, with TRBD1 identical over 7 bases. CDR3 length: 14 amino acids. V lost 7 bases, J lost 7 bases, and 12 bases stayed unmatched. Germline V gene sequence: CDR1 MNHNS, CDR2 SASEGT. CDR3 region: CASILSQGQGEAFF. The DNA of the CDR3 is TGTGCCAGCATTCTCTCACAGGGGCAGGGTGAAGCTTTCTTT.

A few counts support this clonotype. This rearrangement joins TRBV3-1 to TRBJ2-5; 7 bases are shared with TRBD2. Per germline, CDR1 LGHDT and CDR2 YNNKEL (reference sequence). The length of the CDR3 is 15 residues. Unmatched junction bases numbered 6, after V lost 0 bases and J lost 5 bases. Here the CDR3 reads CASSQDLSGMETQYF. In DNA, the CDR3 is TGTGCCAGCAGCCAAGATTTGAGCGGGATGGAGACCCAGTACTTC.

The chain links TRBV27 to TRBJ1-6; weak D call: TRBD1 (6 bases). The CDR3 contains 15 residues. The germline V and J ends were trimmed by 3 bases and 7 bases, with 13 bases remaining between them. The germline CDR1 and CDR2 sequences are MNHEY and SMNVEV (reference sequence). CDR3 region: CASSFSGRGNSPLHF. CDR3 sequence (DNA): TGTGCCAGCAGTTTTAGTGGCAGGGGAAATTCACCCCTCCACTTT.

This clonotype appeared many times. The CDR3 region has the DNA TGCAGCGTTGAAGGTCTTAGCGGTTATGCGAGTTTAGATACGCAGTATTTT. Protein product: CSVEGLSGYASLDTQYF. This chain joins TRBV29-1 and TRBJ2-3, with D tentatively TRBD2 (6 bases). This CDR3 contains 17 residues. Per germline, CDR1 SQVTM and CDR2 ANQGSEA. V shed 1 base and J shed 5 bases, with 22 bases lying between them.

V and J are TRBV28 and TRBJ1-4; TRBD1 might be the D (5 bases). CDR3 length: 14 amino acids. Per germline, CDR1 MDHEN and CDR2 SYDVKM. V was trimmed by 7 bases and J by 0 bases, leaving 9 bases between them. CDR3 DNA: TGTGCCAGCACTAGGGGATCAACTAATGAAAAACTGTTTTTT. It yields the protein CASTRGSTNEKLFF.

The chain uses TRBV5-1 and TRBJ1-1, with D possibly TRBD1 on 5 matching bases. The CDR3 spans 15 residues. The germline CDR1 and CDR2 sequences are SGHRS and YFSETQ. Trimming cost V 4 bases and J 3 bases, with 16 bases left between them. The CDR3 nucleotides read TGCGCCAGCAGCCTACGGACCGGGGGGGACACTGAAGCTTTCTTT. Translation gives CASSLRTGGDTEAFF.

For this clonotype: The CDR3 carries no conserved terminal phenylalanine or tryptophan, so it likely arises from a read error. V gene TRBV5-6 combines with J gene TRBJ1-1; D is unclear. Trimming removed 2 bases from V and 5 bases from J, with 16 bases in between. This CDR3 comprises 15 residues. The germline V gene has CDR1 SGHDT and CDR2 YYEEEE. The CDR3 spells CASSFGSPPGTEAFL. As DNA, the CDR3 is TGTGCCAGCAGCTTTGGGAGCCCTCCGGGGACTGAAGCTTTCCTT.

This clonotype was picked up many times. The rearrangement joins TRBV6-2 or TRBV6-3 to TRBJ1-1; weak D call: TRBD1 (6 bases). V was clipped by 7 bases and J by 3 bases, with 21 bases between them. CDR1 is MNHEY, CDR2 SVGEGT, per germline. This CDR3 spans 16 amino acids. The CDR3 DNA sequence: TGTGCCAGCACCCGGCCGTACAGGGCGTACGACACTGAAGCTTTCTTT. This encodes CASTRPYRAYDTEAFF.

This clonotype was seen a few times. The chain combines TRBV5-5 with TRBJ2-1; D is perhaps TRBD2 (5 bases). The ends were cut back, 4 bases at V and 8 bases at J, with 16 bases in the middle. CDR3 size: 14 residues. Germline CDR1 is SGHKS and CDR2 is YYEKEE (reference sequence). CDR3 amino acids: CASSQGGFWDEQFF. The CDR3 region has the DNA TGTGCCAGCAGCCAAGGCGGGTTCTGGGATGAGCAGTTCTTC.

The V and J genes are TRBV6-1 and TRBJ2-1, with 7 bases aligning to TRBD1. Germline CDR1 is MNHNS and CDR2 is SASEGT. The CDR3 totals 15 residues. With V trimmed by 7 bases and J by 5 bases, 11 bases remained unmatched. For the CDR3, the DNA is TGTGCCAGCACTGCACAGGGGTATTGGGACAATGAGCAGTTCTTC. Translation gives CASTAQGYWDNEQFF.

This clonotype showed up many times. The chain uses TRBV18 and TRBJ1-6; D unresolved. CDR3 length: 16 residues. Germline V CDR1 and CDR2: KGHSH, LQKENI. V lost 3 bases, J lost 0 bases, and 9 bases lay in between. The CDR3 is CASSPATSSYNSPLHF. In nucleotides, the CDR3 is TGTGCCAGCTCACCGGCAACGAGCTCCTATAATTCACCCCTCCACTTT.

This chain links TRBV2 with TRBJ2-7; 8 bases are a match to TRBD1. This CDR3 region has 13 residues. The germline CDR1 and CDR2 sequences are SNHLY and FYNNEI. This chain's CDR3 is CVGSADRAYEQYF. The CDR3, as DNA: TGTGTCGGCAGTGCGGACAGGGCGTACGAGCAGTACTTC.

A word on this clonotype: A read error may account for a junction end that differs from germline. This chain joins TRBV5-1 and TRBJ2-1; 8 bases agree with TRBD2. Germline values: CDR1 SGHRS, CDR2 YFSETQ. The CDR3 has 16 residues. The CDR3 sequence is CASSLGLAGSYNEQLF. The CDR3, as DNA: TGCGCCAGCAGCTTGGGGCTAGCGGGCTCCTACAATGAGCAGCTCTTC.

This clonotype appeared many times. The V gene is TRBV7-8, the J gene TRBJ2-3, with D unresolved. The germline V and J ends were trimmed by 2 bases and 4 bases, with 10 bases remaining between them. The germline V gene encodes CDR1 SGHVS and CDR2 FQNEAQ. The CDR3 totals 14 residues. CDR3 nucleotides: TGTGCCAGCAGCTTACAGCGAGAAGCAGATACGCAGTATTTT. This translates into CASSLQREADTQYF.